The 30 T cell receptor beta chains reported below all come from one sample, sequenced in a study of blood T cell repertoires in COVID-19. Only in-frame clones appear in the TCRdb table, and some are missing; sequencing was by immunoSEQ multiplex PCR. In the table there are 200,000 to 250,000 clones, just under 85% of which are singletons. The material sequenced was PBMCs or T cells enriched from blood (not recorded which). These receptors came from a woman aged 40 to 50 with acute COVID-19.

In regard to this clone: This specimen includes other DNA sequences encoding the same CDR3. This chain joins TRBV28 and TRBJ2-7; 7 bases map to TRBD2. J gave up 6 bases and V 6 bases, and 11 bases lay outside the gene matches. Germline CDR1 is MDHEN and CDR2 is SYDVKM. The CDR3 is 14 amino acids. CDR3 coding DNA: TGTGCCAGCAGAAAGAGCGGGGAGCCCAGCGAGCAGTACTTC. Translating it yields CASRKSGEPSEQYF. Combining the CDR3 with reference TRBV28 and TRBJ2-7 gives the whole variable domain DVKVTQSSRYLVKRTGEKVFLECVQDMDHENMFWYRQDPGLGLRLIYFSYDVKMKEKGDIPEGYSVSREKKERFSLILESASTNQTSMYLCASRKSGEPSEQYFGPGTRLTVT.

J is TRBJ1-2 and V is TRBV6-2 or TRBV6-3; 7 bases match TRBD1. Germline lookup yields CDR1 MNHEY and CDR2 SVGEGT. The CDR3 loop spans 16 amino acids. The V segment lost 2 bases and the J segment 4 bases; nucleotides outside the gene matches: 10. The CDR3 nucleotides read TGTGCCAGCAGTTACACCCTAGTAGGGGGCGTCTATGGCTACACCTTC. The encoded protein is CASSYTLVGGVYGYTF.

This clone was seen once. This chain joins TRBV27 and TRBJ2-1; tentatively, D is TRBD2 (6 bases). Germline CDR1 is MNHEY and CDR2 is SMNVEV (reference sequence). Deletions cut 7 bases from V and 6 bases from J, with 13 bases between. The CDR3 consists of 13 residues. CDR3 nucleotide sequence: TGTGCCAGCAAGGGGCAGGGAGGCAATGAGCAGTTCTTC. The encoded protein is CASKGQGGNEQFF.

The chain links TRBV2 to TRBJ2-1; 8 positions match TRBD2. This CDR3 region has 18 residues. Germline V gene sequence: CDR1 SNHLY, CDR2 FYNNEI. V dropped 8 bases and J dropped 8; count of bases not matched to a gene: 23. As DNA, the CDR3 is TGTGCCAGCCCCGAGGCCCGACGGATAGCGGGAAGAGGGGATGAGCAGTTCTTC. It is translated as CASPEARRIAGRGDEQFF.

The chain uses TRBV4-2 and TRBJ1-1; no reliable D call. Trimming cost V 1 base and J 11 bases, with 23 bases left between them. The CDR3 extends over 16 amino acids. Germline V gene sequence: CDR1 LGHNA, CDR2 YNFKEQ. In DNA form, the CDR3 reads TGTGCCAGCAGCCAAGTCGACGGGAGTAAGGGAAGTTGGGCTTTCTTT. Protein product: CASSQVDGSKGSWAFF.

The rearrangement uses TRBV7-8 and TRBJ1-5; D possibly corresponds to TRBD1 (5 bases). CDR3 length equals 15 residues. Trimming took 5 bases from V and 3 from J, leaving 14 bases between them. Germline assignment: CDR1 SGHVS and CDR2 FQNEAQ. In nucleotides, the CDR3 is TGTGCCAGCAGCCGATATCAGGGTGCCAATCAGCCCCAGCATTTT. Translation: CASSRYQGANQPQHF.

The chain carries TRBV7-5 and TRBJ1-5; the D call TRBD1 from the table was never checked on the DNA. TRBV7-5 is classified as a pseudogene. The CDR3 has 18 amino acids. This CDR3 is CARSSRDRALLCNQPQHF. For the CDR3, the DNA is TGTGCCAGAAGCTCCCGGGACAGGGCCCTCCTATGCAATCAGCCCCAGCATTTT.

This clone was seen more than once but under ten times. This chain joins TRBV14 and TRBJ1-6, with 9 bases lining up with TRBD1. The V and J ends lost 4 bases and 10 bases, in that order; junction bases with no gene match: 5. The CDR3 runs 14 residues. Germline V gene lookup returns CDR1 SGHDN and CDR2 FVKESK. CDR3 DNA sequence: TGTGCCAGCAGCCGGGACAGGGCCCTATCACCCCTCCACTTT. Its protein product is CASSRDRALSPLHF.

This CDR3 is CASSKSGGSTYEQYF. CDR3 DNA: TGTGCCAGCAGTAAAAGCGGGGGCAGCACCTACGAGCAGTACTTC. The chain carries TRBV27 and TRBJ2-7, with 8 bases that match TRBD2. CDR1 is MNHEY, CDR2 SMNVEV, per germline (reference sequence). This CDR3 contains 15 residues. V gave up 5 bases and J gave up 2 bases; unmatched junction bases: 8.

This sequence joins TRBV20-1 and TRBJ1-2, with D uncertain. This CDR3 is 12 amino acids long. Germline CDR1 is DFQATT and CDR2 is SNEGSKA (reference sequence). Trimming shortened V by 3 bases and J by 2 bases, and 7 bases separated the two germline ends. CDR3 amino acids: CSASAGNYGYTF. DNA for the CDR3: TGCAGTGCTAGTGCCGGGAACTATGGCTACACCTTC.

The CDR3 is CATSVWGRGHNSPLHF. CDR3 coding DNA: TGTGCCACCAGCGTGTGGGGCAGGGGCCATAATTCACCCCTCCACTTT. The chain combines TRBV15 with TRBJ1-6, with D maybe TRBD1 (6 bases). This CDR3 has 16 residues. Germline V gives CDR1 LNHNV, CDR2 YYDKDF (reference sequence). V was cut by 5 bases and J by 5 bases, with 16 bases left in between.

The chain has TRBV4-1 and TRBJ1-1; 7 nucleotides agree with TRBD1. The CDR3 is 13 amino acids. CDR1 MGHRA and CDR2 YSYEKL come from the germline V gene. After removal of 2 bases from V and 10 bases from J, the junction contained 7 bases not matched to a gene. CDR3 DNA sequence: TGCGCCAGCAGCCAACCCGGACAGGCCGCAGCTTTCTTT. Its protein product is CASSQPGQAAAFF.

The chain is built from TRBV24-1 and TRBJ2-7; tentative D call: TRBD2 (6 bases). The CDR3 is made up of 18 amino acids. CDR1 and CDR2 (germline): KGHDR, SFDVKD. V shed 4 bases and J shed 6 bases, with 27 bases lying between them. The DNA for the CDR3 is TGTGCCACCAGTGAGGTTGATGGAGGGGCACGGTTTGGGTGCGAGCAGTACTTC. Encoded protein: CATSEVDGGARFGCEQYF.

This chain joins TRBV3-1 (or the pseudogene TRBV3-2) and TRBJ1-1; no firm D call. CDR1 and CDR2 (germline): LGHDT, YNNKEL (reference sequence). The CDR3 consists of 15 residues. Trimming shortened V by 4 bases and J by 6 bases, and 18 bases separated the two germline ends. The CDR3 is CASSPIDGLLAEAFF. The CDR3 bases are TGTGCCAGCAGCCCGATAGACGGACTACTCGCTGAAGCTTTCTTT.

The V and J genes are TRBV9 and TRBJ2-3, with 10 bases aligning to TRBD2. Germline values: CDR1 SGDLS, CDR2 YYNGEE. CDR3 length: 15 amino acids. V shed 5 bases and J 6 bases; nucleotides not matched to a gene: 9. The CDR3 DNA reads TGTGCCAGCAGGACAGGAGCGGGGGGGCCGGATACGCAGTATTTT. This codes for CASRTGAGGPDTQYF.

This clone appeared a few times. The chain's CDR3 is CASRSYDGQDPTDTQYF. The DNA of the CDR3 is TGCGCCAGCAGGTCGTACGATGGACAGGATCCCACAGATACGCAGTATTTT. The genes are TRBV4-1 and TRBJ2-3, with 7 positions matching TRBD1. Germline CDR1 and CDR2: MGHRA and YSYEKL. CDR3 length: 17 amino acids. The J segment lost 2 bases and the V segment lost 6 bases, leaving 14 bases of the junction unmatched.

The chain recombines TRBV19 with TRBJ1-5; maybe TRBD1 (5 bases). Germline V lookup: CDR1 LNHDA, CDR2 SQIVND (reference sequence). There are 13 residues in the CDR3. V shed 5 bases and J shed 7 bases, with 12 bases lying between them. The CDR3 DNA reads TGTGCCAGTAGTGGGGGGGTTGGGCAGCCCCAGCATTTT. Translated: CASSGGVGQPQHF.

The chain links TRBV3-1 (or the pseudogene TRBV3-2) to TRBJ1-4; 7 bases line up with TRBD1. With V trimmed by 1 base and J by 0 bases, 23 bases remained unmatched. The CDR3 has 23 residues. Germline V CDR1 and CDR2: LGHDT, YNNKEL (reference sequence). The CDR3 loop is CASSQGGLGDSIISPSTNEKLFF. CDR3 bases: TGTGCCAGCAGCCAAGGCGGGCTGGGGGACAGTATAATTAGCCCTTCAACTAATGAAAAACTGTTTTTT.

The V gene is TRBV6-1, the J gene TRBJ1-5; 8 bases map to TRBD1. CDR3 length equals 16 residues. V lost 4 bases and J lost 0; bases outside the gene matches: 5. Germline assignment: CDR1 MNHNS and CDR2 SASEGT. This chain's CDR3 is CASSGRGPYSNQPQHF. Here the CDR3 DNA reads TGTGCCAGCAGTGGCAGGGGGCCGTATAGCAATCAGCCCCAGCATTTT.

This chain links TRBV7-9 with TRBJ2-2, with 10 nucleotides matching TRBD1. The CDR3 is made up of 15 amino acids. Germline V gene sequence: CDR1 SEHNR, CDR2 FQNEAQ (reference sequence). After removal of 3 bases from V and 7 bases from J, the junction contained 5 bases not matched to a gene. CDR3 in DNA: TGTGCCAGCAGCTTCCCGGACAGGGGGAACGGGGAGCTGTTTTTT. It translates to CASSFPDRGNGELFF.

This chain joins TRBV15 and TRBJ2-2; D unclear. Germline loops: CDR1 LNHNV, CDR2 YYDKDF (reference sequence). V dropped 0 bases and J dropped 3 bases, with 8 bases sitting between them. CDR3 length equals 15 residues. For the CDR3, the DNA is TGTGCCACCAGCAGAGATAAAAGCGACACCGGGGAGCTGTTTTTT. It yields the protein CATSRDKSDTGELFF.

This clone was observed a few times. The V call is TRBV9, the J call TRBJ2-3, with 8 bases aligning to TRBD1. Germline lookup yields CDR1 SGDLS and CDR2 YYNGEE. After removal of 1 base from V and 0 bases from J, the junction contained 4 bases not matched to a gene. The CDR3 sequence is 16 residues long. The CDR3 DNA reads TGTGCCAGCAGCGTATTGGACAGGGTTAGCACAGATACGCAGTATTTT. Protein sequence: CASSVLDRVSTDTQYF.

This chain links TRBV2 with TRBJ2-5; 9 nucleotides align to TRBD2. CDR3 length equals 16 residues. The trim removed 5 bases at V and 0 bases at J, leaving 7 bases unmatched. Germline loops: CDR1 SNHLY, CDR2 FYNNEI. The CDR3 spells CASSYGLARNQETQYF. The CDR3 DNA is TGTGCCAGCAGTTATGGACTAGCGAGAAACCAAGAGACCCAGTACTTC.

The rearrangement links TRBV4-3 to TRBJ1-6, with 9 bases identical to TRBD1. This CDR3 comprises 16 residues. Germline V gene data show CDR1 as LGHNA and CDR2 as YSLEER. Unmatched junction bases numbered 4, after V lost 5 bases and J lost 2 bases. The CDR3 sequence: CASSSRQGAYNSPLHF. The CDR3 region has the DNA TGCGCCAGCAGCTCCCGACAGGGGGCCTATAATTCACCCCTCCACTTT.

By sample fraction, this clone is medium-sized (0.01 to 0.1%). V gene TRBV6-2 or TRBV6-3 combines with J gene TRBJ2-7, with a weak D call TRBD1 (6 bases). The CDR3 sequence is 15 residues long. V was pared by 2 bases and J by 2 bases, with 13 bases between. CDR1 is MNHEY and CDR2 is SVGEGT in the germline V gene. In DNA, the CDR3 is TGTGCCAGCAGTTACAGTTCCCAGGGGCCCTACGAGCAGTACTTC. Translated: CASSYSSQGPYEQYF.

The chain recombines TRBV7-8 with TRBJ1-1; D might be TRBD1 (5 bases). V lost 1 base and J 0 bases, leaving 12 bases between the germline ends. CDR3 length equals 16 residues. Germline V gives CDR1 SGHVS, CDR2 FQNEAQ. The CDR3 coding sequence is TGTGCCAGCAGCTTAGAGGGGAACAACTTGAACACTGAAGCTTTCTTT. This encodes CASSLEGNNLNTEAFF.

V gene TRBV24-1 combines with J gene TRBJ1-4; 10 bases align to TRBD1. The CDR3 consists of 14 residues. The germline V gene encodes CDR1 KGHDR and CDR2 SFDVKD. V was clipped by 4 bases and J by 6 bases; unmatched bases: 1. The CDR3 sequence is CATSDGTGDEKLFF. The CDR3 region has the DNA TGTGCCACCAGTGACGGGACAGGGGATGAAAAACTGTTTTTT.

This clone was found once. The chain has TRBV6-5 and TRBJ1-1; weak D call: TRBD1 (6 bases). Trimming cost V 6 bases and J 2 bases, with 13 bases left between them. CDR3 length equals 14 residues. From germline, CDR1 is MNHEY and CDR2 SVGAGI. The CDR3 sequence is CASRAWTANTEAFF. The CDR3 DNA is TGTGCCAGCAGGGCCTGGACAGCAAACACTGAAGCTTTCTTT.

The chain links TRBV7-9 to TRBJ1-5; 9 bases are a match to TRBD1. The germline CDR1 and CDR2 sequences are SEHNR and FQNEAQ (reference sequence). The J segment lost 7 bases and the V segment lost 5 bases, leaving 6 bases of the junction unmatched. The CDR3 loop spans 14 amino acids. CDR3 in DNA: TGTGCCAGCAGCACCACAGGGGGCGGACAGCCCCAGCATTTT. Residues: CASSTTGGGQPQHF.

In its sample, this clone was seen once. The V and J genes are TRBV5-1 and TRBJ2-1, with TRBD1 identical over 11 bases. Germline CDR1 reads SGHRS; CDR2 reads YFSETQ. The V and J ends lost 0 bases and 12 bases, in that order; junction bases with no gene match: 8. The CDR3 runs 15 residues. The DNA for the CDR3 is TGCGCCAGCAGCTTGGCAACCGGGACAGGGGGAGGGCAGTTCTTC. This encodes CASSLATGTGGGQFF. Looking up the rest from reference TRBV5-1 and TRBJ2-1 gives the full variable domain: KAGVTQTPRYLIKTRGQQVTLSCSPISGHRSVSWYQQTPGQGLQFLFEYFSETQRNKGNFPGRFSGRQFSNSRSEMNVSTLELGDSALYLCASSLATGTGGGQFFGPGTRLTVL.